The clone carrying this TCR beta chain was seen a few times. V was trimmed by 6 bases and J by 8 bases, leaving 14 bases between them. Germline CDR1 DFQATT, CDR2 SNEGSKA (reference sequence). This CDR3 has 13 amino acids. This specimen belongs to a study of T-cell memory formation after mild COVID-19. In the study overall: The two donors had largely donor-specific TCR clusters.

With constant-segment primers, 5'RACE yielded cDNA libraries of TCR alpha and TCR beta that carried sample barcodes and UMIs. TCRdb re-derived calls from the 5' RACE reads in MiXCR, one entry per CDR3 protein. Found here are hundreds of thousands of distinct CDR3 sequences, roughly 17% of them singletons; the top ten hold roughly 8.2%. The clonotype originates from an adult woman who had mild COVID-19 (a few samples of this study predate the infection). Cell type and time point are not known. This sequence joins TRBV20-1 and TRBJ1-6; unclear D gene. The sample comprised PBMCs or a T cell subset sorted from them (not recorded which). The CDR3 DNA sequence: TGCAGTGCCGAGGGATACGAGGATTCACCCCTCCACTTT. It codes for CSAEGYEDSPLHF.